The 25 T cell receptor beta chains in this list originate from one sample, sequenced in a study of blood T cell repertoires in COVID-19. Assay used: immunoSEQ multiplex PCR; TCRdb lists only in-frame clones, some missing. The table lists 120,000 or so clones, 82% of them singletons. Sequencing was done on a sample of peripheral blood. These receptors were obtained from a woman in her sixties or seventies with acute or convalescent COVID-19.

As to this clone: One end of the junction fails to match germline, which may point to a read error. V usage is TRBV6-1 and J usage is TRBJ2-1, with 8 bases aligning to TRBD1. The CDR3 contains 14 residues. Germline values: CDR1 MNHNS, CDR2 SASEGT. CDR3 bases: TGTGCCAGCAGTGAAGGACTGATACGACAGGGGCAAATCTTC. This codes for CASSEGLIRQGQIF.

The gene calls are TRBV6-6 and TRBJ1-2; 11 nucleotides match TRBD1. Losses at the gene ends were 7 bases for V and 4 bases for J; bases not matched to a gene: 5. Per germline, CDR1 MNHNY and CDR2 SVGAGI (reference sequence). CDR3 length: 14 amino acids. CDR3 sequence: CASTPGTGGYGYTF. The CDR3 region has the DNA TGTGCCAGCACTCCGGGGACAGGGGGCTATGGCTACACCTTC.

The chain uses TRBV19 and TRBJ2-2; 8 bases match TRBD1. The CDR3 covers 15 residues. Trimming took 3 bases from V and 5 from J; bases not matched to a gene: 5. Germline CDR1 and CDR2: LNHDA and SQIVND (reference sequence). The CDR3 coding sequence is TGTGCCAGTAGTATTACAGGGGGGAGGACCGGGGAGCTGTTTTTT. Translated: CASSITGGRTGELFF. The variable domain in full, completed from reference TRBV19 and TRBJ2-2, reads DGGITQSPKYLFRKEGQNVTLSCEQNLNHDAMYWYRQDPGQGLRLIYYSQIVNDFQKGDIAEGYSVSREKKESFPLTVTSAQKNPTAFYLCASSITGGRTGELFFGEGSRLTVL.

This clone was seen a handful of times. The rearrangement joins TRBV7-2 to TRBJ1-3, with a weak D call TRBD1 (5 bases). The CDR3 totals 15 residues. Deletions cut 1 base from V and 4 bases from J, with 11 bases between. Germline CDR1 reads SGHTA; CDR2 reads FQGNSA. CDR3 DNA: TGTGCCAGCAGCTTAGGGGGCGGATCAGGAAACACCATATATTTT. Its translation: CASSLGGGSGNTIYF. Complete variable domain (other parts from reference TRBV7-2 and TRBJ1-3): GAGVSQSPSNKVTEKGKDVELRCDPISGHTALYWYRQSLGQGLEFLIYFQGNSAPDKSGLPSDRFSAERTGGSVSTLTIQRTQQEDSAVYLCASSLGGGSGNTIYFGEGSWLTVV.

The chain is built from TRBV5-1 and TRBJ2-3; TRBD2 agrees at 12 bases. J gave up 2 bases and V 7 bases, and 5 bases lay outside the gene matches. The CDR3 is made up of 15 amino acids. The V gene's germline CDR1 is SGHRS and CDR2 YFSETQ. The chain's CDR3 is CASQTSGGITDTQYF. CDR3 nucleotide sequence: TGCGCCAGCCAAACTAGCGGGGGGATCACAGATACGCAGTATTTT.

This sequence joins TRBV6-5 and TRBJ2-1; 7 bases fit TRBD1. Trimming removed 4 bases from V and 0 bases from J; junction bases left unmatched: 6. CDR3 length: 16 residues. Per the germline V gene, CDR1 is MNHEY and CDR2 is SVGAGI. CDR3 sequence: CASSFTTGSSYNEQFF. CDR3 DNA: TGTGCCAGCAGTTTCACGACAGGGAGCTCCTACAATGAGCAGTTCTTC.

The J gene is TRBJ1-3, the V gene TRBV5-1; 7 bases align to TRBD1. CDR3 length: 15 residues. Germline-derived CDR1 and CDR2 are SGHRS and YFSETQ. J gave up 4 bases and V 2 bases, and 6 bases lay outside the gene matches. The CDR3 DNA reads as TGCGCCAGCAGCTTTGTAGGGGGCCGCGGAAACACCATATATTTT. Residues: CASSFVGGRGNTIYF.

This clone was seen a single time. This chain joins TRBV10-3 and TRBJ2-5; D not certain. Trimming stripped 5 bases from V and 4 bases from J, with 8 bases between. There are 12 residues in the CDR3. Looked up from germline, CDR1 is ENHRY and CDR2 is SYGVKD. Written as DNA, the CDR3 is TGTGCCATCAGTCCCCGGGTAGAGACCCAGTACTTC. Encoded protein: CAISPRVETQYF.

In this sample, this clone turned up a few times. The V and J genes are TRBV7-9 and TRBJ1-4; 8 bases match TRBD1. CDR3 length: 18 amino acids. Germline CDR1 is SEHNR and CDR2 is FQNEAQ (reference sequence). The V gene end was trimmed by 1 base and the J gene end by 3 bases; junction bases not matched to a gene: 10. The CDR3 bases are TGTGCCAGCAGCTTAGGGGCTGGGCGCAGGGGGCCTAATGAAAAACTGTTTTTT. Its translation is CASSLGAGRRGPNEKLFF.

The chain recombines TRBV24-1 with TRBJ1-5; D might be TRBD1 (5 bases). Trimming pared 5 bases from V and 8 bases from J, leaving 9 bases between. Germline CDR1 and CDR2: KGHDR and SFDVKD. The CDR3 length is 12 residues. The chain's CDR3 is CATSGGAEPQHF. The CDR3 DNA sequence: TGTGCCACCAGTGGGGGCGCCGAGCCCCAGCATTTT.

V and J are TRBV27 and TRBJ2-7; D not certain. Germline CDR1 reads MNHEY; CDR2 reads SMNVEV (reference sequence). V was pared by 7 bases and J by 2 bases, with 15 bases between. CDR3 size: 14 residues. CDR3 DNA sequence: TGTGCCAGCACCCCTTCGGGTTACCCCTACGAGCAGTACTTC. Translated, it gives CASTPSGYPYEQYF.

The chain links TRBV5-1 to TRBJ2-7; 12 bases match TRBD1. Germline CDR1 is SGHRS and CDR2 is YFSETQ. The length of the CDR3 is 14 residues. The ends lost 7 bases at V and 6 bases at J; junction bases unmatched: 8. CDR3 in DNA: TGCGCCAGCGGGCCAGGGACAGGGGGCTCCGAGCAGTACTTC. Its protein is CASGPGTGGSEQYF. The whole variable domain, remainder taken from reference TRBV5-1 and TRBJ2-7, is KAGVTQTPRYLIKTRGQQVTLSCSPISGHRSVSWYQQTPGQGLQFLFEYFSETQRNKGNFPGRFSGRQFSNSRSEMNVSTLELGDSALYLCASGPGTGGSEQYFGPGTRLTVT.

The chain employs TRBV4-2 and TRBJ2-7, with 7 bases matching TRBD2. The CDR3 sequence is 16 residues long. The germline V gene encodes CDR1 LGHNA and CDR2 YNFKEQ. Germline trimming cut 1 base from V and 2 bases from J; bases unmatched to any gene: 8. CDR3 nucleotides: TGTGCCAGCAGCCAAGCGGGAGCTAGCGGCCCCTACGAGCAGTACTTC. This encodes CASSQAGASGPYEQYF.

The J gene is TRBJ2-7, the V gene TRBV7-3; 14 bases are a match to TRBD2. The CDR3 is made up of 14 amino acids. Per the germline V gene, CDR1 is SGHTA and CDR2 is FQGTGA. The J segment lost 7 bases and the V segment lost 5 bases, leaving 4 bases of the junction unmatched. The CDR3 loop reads CASSKGLAGEEQYF. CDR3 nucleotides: TGTGCCAGCAGCAAGGGACTAGCGGGGGAAGAGCAGTACTTC.

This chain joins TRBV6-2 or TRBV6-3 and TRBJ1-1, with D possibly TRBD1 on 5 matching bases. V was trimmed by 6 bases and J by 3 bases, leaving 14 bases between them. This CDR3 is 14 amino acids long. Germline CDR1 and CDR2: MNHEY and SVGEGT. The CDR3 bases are TGTGCCAGCAGCACATCTGGAGGGGACACTGAAGCTTTCTTT. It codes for CASSTSGGDTEAFF.

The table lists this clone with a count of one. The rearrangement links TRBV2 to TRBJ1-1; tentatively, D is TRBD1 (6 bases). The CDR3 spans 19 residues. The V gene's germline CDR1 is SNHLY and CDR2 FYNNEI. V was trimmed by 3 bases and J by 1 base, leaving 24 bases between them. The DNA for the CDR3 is TGTGCCAGCAGTGAGTTCTACTGGCAGGGGAATGTGGGGAACACTGAAGCTTTCTTT. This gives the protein CASSEFYWQGNVGNTEAFF.

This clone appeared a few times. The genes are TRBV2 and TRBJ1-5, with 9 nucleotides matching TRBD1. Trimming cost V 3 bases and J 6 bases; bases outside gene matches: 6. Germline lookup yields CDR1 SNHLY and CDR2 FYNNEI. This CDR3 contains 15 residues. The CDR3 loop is CASSEGTGSSQPQHF. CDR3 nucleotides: TGTGCCAGCAGTGAGGGGACAGGGTCGAGTCAGCCCCAGCATTTT.

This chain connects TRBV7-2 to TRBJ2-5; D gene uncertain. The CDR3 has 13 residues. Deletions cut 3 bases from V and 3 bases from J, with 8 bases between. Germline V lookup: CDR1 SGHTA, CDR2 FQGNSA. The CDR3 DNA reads TGTGCCAGCAGCTTCGAGATCGAAGAGACCCAGTACTTC. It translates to CASSFEIEETQYF.

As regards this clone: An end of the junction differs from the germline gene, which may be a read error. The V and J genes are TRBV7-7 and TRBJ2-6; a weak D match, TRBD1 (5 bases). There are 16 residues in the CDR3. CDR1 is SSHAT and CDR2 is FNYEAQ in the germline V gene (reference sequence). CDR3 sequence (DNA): TGTGCTAGCAGCTTCGGACAAATCTCTGGGGCCAACGTCCTGACTTTC. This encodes CASSFGQISGANVLTF.

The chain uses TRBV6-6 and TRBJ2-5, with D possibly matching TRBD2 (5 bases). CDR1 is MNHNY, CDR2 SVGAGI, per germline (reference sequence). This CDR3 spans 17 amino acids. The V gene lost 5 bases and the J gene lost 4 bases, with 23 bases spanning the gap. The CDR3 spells CASSPSQVGFEGETQYF. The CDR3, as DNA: TGTGCCAGCAGTCCCAGTCAGGTCGGGTTTGAGGGAGAGACCCAGTACTTC.

CDR3 coding DNA: TGTGCCAGCAGTACCGGTTATCCAAACACCATATATTTT. Translating gives CASSTGYPNTIYF. The gene calls are TRBV6-6 and TRBJ1-3; D ambiguous. Trimming removed 5 bases at V and 6 bases at J, with 11 bases between. CDR3 length equals 13 residues. CDR1 MNHNY and CDR2 SVGAGI come from the germline V gene (reference sequence).

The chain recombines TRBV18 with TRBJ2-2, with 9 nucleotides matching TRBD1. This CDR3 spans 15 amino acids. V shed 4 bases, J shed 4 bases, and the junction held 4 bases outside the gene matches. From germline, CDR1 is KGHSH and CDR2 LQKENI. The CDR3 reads CASSRDRGATGELFF. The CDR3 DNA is TGTGCCAGCTCACGAGACAGGGGGGCCACCGGGGAGCTGTTTTTT.

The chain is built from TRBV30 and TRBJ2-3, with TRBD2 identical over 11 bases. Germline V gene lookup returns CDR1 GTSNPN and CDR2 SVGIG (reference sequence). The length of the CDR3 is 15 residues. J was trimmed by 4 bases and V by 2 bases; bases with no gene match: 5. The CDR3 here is CAWSRGTSGADTQYF. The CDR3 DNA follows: TGTGCCTGGAGTCGGGGGACTAGCGGAGCAGATACGCAGTATTTT.

The CDR3 DNA follows: TGTGCCAGCAGCCACTCTGAGACCCAGTACTTC. This codes for CASSHSETQYF. The J gene is TRBJ2-5, the V gene TRBV14; D call uncertain. The V end was cut by 3 bases, the J end by 5 bases, with 4 bases between. This CDR3 spans 11 amino acids. CDR1 is SGHDN, CDR2 FVKESK, per germline.

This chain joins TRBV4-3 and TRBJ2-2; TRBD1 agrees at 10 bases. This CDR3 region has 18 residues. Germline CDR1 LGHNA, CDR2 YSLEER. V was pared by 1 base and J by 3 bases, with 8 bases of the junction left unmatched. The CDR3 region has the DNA TGCGCCAGCAGCCAAGTCCTGGGGACAGGGGCGCACACCGGGGAGCTGTTTTTT. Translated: CASSQVLGTGAHTGELFF.